These 24 T cell receptor beta chains originate from one sample sequenced in a study of T-cell reconstitution after alpha-beta-depleted transplantation in children. Unique molecular identifiers tagged the TCRbeta library. TCRdb used MiXCR to reprocess the PCR reads, holding one entry per CDR3 protein. The table records some 600,000 distinct CDR3 sequences, over 10% of them present only once. Source: PBMCs, mostly from graft donor cells, taken 360 days after TCRalphabeta/CD19-depleted stem cell transplant. The receptors stem from a male patient younger than 18 who had a stem cell transplant for acute myeloid leukemia, so the T cells may come from the graft donor.

The rearrangement joins TRBV7-6 to TRBJ1-6, with D possibly being TRBD1 (6 bases). CDR1 is SGHVS, CDR2 FNYEAQ, per germline. V was clipped by 1 base and J by 7 bases, with 14 bases between them. This CDR3 region has 16 residues. The CDR3 DNA reads TGTGCCAGCAGCTTAGTGGGGGCCACTGGAAATTCACCCCTCCACTTT. Translated: CASSLVGATGNSPLHF.

The rearrangement joins TRBV5-1 to TRBJ2-5; TRBD2 matches at 10 bases. CDR3 length: 15 residues. Germline V CDR1 and CDR2: SGHRS, YFSETQ. The junction had 7 bases not matched to a gene; V was cut back by 2 bases and J by 6 bases. CDR3 sequence: CASSFGLAGVQTQYF. CDR3 DNA sequence: TGCGCCAGCAGCTTTGGGCTAGCGGGAGTACAGACCCAGTACTTC.

Regarding this clonotype: The CDR3 end shows no conserved phenylalanine or tryptophan, and so a read error is likely. V gene TRBV5-1 combines with J gene TRBJ2-1; 8 bases match TRBD2. With V trimmed by 0 bases and J by 7 bases, 9 bases remained unmatched. CDR3 length: 16 amino acids. Per the germline V gene, CDR1 is SGHRS and CDR2 is YFSETQ. DNA of the CDR3: TGCGCCAGCAGCTTGGTGGGAAGCGGGAGTCTTAATGAGCAGTTCTAC. As protein: CASSLVGSGSLNEQFY.

This chain joins TRBV29-1 and TRBJ2-7; the match to TRBD2 covers 7 bases. The germline CDR1 and CDR2 sequences are SQVTM and ANQGSEA. The ends lost 7 bases at V and 5 bases at J; junction bases unmatched: 8. The CDR3 sequence is 12 residues long. This CDR3 is CSADGGTHEQYF. As DNA, the CDR3 is TGCAGCGCCGACGGGGGGACCCACGAGCAGTACTTC.

Here the CDR3 DNA reads TGCGCCAGCAGCCAAGATCTCGGCAGAGGGACCGGGGAGCTGTTTTTT. This sequence encodes CASSQDLGRGTGELFF. The V call is TRBV4-3, the J call TRBJ2-2; tentative D call: TRBD2 (5 bases). This CDR3 has 16 amino acids. Trimming shortened V by 0 bases and J by 5 bases, and 13 bases separated the two germline ends. CDR1 is LGHNA, CDR2 YSLEER, per germline.

In this sample, this clonotype turned up a few times. The rearrangement uses TRBV6-6 and TRBJ1-5, with D possibly matching TRBD1 (5 bases). CDR3 size: 12 residues. V was pared by 7 bases and J by 7 bases, with 11 bases between. CDR1 and CDR2 (germline): MNHNY, SVGAGI (reference sequence). The chain's CDR3 is CASMGWGQPQHF. CDR3 DNA: TGTGCCAGCATGGGGTGGGGCCAGCCCCAGCATTTT.

About this clonotype: The junction shows a germline mismatch at one end, possibly a read error. V and J are TRBV7-3 and TRBJ2-7; TRBD2 agrees at 13 bases. This CDR3 spans 14 amino acids. Germline loops: CDR1 SGHTA, CDR2 FQGTGA. DNA for the CDR3: TGTGCCAGCAGCTCGGGACTAGCGGGATACGAGCGGTACTTC. Translated: CASSSGLAGYERYF.

This chain links TRBV20-1 with TRBJ2-3; D is uncertain. The CDR3 has 12 residues. From germline, CDR1 is DFQATT and CDR2 SNEGSKA (reference sequence). V lost 2 bases and J 7 bases, leaving 10 bases between the germline ends. The CDR3 DNA follows: TGCAGTGCTAGATTCGTTTCAAATACGCAGTATTTT. Its translation is CSARFVSNTQYF.

This clonotype has a handful of counts. V and J are TRBV6-2 or TRBV6-3 and TRBJ2-4; no clear D gene. The CDR3 is 15 amino acids. CDR1 and CDR2 (germline): MNHEY, SVGEGT. V was cut by 6 bases and J by 3 bases, with 15 bases left in between. This CDR3 is CASRTNRFGKNIQYF. For the CDR3, the DNA is TGTGCCAGCAGAACTAACAGATTTGGCAAAAACATTCAGTACTTC.

This clonotype was counted many times. This rearrangement joins TRBV29-1 to TRBJ2-5, with 7 bases matching TRBD1. Per germline, CDR1 SQVTM and CDR2 ANQGSEA. The CDR3 is 14 amino acids. V was clipped by 6 bases and J by 0 bases; unmatched bases: 7. CDR3 sequence (DNA): TGCAGCGTGACAGGGCATGGCTACCAAGAGACCCAGTACTTC. Protein product: CSVTGHGYQETQYF. The entire variable domain, with the rest obtained from reference TRBV29-1 and TRBJ2-5, is as follows: SAVISQKPSRDICQRGTSLTIQCQVDSQVTMMFWYRQQPGQSLTLIATANQGSEATYESGFVIDKFPISRPNLTFSTLTVSNMSPEDSSIYLCSVTGHGYQETQYFGPGTRLLVL.

This clonotype came up a few times. The V call is TRBV20-1, the J call TRBJ2-3; 10 bases line up with TRBD2. J lost 4 bases, V lost 7 bases, and 14 bases had no gene match. CDR1 is DFQATT and CDR2 is SNEGSKA in the germline V gene (reference sequence). The CDR3 covers 16 residues. Written as DNA, the CDR3 is TGCAGTGTCCCACCCCCTAGCGGGAGTTGGCCAGATACGCAGTATTTT. Its protein is CSVPPPSGSWPDTQYF.

This clonotype appeared many times. This chain uses TRBV5-1 with TRBJ2-3; D may be TRBD1 or TRBD2 (6 bases each). The length of the CDR3 is 20 residues. In germline, CDR1 is SGHRS, CDR2 YFSETQ. With 4 bases removed from V and 4 bases from J, the gap between germline ends came to 31 bases. The CDR3 DNA reads as TGCGCCAGCAGCCCAACAGGGACTGATCCCATCTTACATAAGTCAGATACGCAGTATTTT. It specifies CASSPTGTDPILHKSDTQYF.

This clonotype showed up many times. The V gene is TRBV3-1, the J gene TRBJ2-7, with a tentative D call TRBD2 (6 bases). V lost 4 bases and J 6 bases, leaving 16 bases between the germline ends. Germline loops: CDR1 LGHDT, CDR2 YNNKEL (reference sequence). CDR3 length: 14 amino acids. The CDR3 sequence is CASSLWTNTGEQYF. CDR3 nucleotides: TGTGCCAGCAGCCTCTGGACTAACACGGGCGAGCAGTACTTC.

This clonotype was seen a handful of times. The rearrangement links TRBV9 to TRBJ2-7; 8 nucleotides agree with TRBD1. The V segment lost 3 bases and the J segment 3 bases; nucleotides outside the gene matches: 5. The CDR3 sequence is 14 residues long. Germline CDR1 and CDR2: SGDLS and YYNGEE. CDR3 residues: CASSAGGAIYEQYF. The CDR3 DNA sequence: TGTGCCAGCAGCGCAGGGGGCGCAATCTACGAGCAGTACTTC. The complete variable domain, with remaining parts taken from reference TRBV9 and TRBJ2-7, reads DSGVTQTPKHLITATGQRVTLRCSPRSGDLSVYWYQQSLDQGLQFLIQYYNGEERAKGNILERFSAQQFPDLHSELNLSSLELGDSALYFCASSAGGAIYEQYFGPGTRLTVT.

This sequence joins TRBV12-3 or TRBV12-4 and TRBJ2-7, with 8 bases identical to TRBD2. V was pared by 6 bases and J by 1 base, with 5 bases of the junction left unmatched. CDR3 length equals 14 residues. The CDR3 sequence is CASRTGTRSYEQYF. The CDR3, as DNA: TGTGCCAGCAGGACCGGGACTAGGTCCTACGAGCAGTACTTC.

This clonotype has a handful of counts. J is TRBJ1-1 and V is TRBV29-1; the D is unclear. V was shortened by 4 bases and J by 1 base, with 4 bases between the two germline ends. The CDR3 runs 11 residues. Germline assignment: CDR1 SQVTM and CDR2 ANQGSEA. The CDR3 sequence is CSVAWNTEAFF. DNA for the CDR3: TGCAGCGTTGCATGGAACACTGAAGCTTTCTTT.

Points on this clonotype: As the CDR3 is not closed by the conserved phenylalanine or tryptophan, this likely results from a read error. V is TRBV29-1 and J is TRBJ2-7, with D possibly being TRBD1 (5 bases). Trimming removed 4 bases from V and 0 bases from J, with 10 bases in between. The germline V gene has CDR1 SQVTM and CDR2 ANQGSEA. The CDR3 length is 13 residues. CDR3 nucleotides: TGCAGCGTTGCGGACACCCCCTCCTACGAGCAGTACTGC. Residues: CSVADTPSYEQYC.

There are many counts of this clonotype. The chain joins TRBV20-1 to TRBJ2-7; TRBD2 matches 7 bases. The CDR3 length is 14 residues. Germline CDR1 DFQATT, CDR2 SNEGSKA (reference sequence). V was clipped by 5 bases and J by 3 bases; unmatched bases: 10. The CDR3 spells CSAAALQRGYEQYF. As DNA, the CDR3 is TGCAGTGCTGCTGCGCTTCAGCGGGGCTACGAGCAGTACTTC.

This clonotype was picked up many times. This sequence joins TRBV20-1 and TRBJ2-3, with TRBD2 identical over 7 bases. CDR1 and CDR2 (germline): DFQATT, SNEGSKA (reference sequence). J lost 7 bases, V lost 2 bases, and 12 bases had no gene match. This CDR3 comprises 15 residues. The CDR3 bases are TGCAGTGCTAGACCGGGACTACCCACCGGGAATACGCAGTATTTT. It is translated as CSARPGLPTGNTQYF.

This chain connects TRBV2 to TRBJ2-6, with D possibly TRBD2 on 6 matching bases. The V end was cut by 2 bases, the J end by 0 bases, with 11 bases between. The CDR3 consists of 17 residues. In germline, CDR1 is SNHLY, CDR2 FYNNEI. The CDR3 spells CASSEIRGLSGANVLTF. The CDR3, as DNA: TGTGCCAGCAGTGAAATAAGGGGACTCTCTGGGGCCAACGTCCTGACTTTC.

A few counts support this clonotype. The CDR3 sequence: CASSLTSTSEQFF. The CDR3 region has the DNA TGTGCCAGCAGCTTAACTAGCACGAGTGAGCAGTTCTTC. V and J are TRBV7-2 and TRBJ2-1; D perhaps matches TRBD2 (6 bases). The CDR3 is made up of 13 amino acids. The germline gives CDR1 SGHTA, CDR2 FQGNSA. Trimming cost V 2 bases and J 9 bases, with 11 bases left between them.

The chain employs TRBV7-6 and TRBJ2-5; unclear D gene. Germline V gives CDR1 SGHVS, CDR2 FNYEAQ. The CDR3 is 16 residues long. V was shortened by 0 bases and J by 0 bases, with 11 bases between the two germline ends. This CDR3 reads CASSLARILNQETQYF. The CDR3 DNA reads TGTGCCAGCAGCTTAGCGAGAATACTAAACCAAGAGACCCAGTACTTC.

This clonotype was detected a few times. J is TRBJ2-5 and V is TRBV4-3; D possibly corresponds to TRBD2 (5 bases). Trimming took 0 bases from V and 5 from J, leaving 13 bases between them. Germline values: CDR1 LGHNA, CDR2 YSLEER. The CDR3 has 15 amino acids. CDR3 bases: TGCGCCAGCAGCCAAGAACTAGGCTTATGGGAGACCCAGTACTTC. This gives the protein CASSQELGLWETQYF.

The chain links TRBV29-1 to TRBJ1-1; 9 nucleotides match TRBD1. The CDR3 is 13 residues long. V lost 4 bases and J lost 1; bases outside the gene matches: 1. Germline V gives CDR1 SQVTM, CDR2 ANQGSEA. CDR3: CSVVGQGNTEAFF. CDR3 in DNA: TGCAGCGTTGTGGGACAGGGGAACACTGAAGCTTTCTTT.